This T cell receptor (beta chain) was profiled in a study of OX40 agonist ivuxolimab in advanced cancers. Study-wide results and limits: CD4+ and CD8+ T cells in blood underwent clonal expansion by week 6 at 0.1 to 3.0 mg/kg.

Germline values: CDR1 SGHRS, CDR2 YFSETQ. This CDR3 is 15 amino acids long. Unmatched junction bases numbered 5, after V lost 1 base and J lost 4 bases. As concerns this clone: Its antigen is unknown.

Produced via immunoSEQ multiplex PCR; TCRdb's table is partial and in-frame only. This sample has more than 50,000 clones, with 85% found just once. The sample consisted of CD4+ or CD8+ T cells sorted from blood, taken in a trial of the OX40 agonist ivuxolimab. The TCR comes from an adult with an advanced solid tumor such as melanoma, head and neck, liver or kidney cancer. This chain connects TRBV5-1 to TRBJ2-3; TRBD2 agrees at 8 bases. The CDR3 DNA reads as TGCGCCAGCAGCTTGACGGGAGGGCCGGCAGATACGCAGTATTTT. This sequence encodes CASSLTGGPADTQYF.